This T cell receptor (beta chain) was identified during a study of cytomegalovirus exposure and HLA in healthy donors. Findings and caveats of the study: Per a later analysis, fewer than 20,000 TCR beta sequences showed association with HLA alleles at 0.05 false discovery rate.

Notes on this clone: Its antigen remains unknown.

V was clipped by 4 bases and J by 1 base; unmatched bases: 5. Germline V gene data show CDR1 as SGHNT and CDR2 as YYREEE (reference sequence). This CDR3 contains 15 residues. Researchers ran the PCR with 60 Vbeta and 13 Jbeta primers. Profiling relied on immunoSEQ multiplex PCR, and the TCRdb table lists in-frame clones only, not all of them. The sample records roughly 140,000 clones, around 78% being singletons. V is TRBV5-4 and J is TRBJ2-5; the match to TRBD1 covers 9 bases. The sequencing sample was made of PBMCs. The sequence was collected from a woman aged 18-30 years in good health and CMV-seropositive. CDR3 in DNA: TGTGCCAGCAGCCCGGGACAGGGACCCCAAGAGACCCAGTACTTC. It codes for CASSPGQGPQETQYF.